These T cell receptor beta chains were read from a single sample in a study of blood T cell repertoires in COVID-19. The table came from immunoSEQ multiplex PCR; TCRdb's copy has only in-frame clones and leaves some out. In the table there are about 73,000 clones, roughly 79% of which are singletons. The material sequenced was peripheral blood. These receptor sequences come from a woman aged 70-85 years with acute or convalescent COVID-19. Each CDR3 is given with its conserved first and last residue. A D gene is named only where the DNA matches it firmly. Some rows mark clone size as missing; the rest say once, few, many or name a class of expanded clone.

>NA|TRBD1|13|TRBJ1-5|TRBV28
CASRGQVGQPQHF
TGTGCCAGCAGGGGACAGGTTGGACAGCCCCAGCATTTT
>NA|TRBD1|11|TRBJ1-2|TRBV19
CAKRDRGSNTF
TGTGCCAAAAGGGACAGAGGGTCCAACACCTTC
>NA|NA|15|TRBJ1-3|TRBV6-5
CASSYSGSSGNTIYF
TGTGCCAGCAGTTACTCGGGGAGCTCTGGAAACACCATATATTTT
>NA|NA|13|TRBJ1-1|TRBV5-1
CASSLGTGTEAFF
TGCGCCAGCAGCTTGGGTACAGGGACTGAAGCTTTCTTT
>NA|NA|14|TRBJ1-2|TRBV5-6
CASSSIYLRDGYTF
TGTGCCAGCAGCTCGATCTACCTCAGGGATGGCTACACCTTC
>NA|TRBD2|13|TRBJ2-1|TRBV5-1
CAVSGSSHNEQFF
TGCGCCGTTAGCGGGAGCTCCCACAATGAGCAGTTCTTC
>NA|TRBD2|13|TRBJ2-7|TRBV12-3/TRBV12-4
CAIAAGGPDEQYF
TGTGCCATAGCAGCGGGAGGGCCAGACGAGCAGTACTTC
>few|TRBD1|14|TRBJ2-7|TRBV4-2
CASSGQGSSYEQYF
TGTGCCAGCAGCGGACAGGGGAGCTCCTACGAGCAGTACTTC
>once|NA|12|TRBJ2-5|TRBV11-1
CASSSWRETQYF
TGTGCCAGCAGCTCGTGGAGGGAGACCCAGTACTTC
>NA|NA|13|TRBJ1-5|TRBV12-5
CASGLGGVQPQHF
TGTGCTAGTGGTTTGGGGGGAGTTCAGCCCCAGCATTTT
>NA|NA|16|TRBJ1-4|TRBV27
CASSLYRRRANEKLFF
TGTGCCAGCAGTTTATATCGTCGGAGGGCTAATGAAAAACTGTTTTTT
>NA|TRBD1|15|TRBJ1-2|TRBV9
CASSTQGANNYGYTF
TGTGCCAGCAGCACACAGGGGGCCAACAACTATGGCTACACCTTC
>NA|NA|13|TRBJ1-1|TRBV19
CASSIMKGTEAFF
TGTGCCAGTAGTATTATGAAGGGGACTGAAGCTTTCTTT
>NA|NA|13|TRBJ1-1|TRBV27
CASGATGNTEAFF
TGTGCCAGCGGAGCAACAGGGAACACTGAAGCTTTCTTT
>few|TRBD1|16|TRBJ1-4|TRBV5-4
CASSVKTGGPDEKLFF
TGTGCCAGCAGCGTAAAGACAGGGGGCCCGGATGAAAAACTGTTTTTT
>medium-sized|NA|16|TRBJ2-1|TRBV4-1
CASSQEGGNSYNEQFF
TGCGCCAGCAGCCAAGAAGGCGGGAATTCCTACAATGAGCAGTTCTTC
>NA|NA|16|TRBJ2-1|TRBV24-1
CATSELRASTYNEQFF
TGTGCCACCAGTGAACTTCGGGCTAGCACTTACAATGAGCAGTTCTTC
>once|TRBD2|14|TRBJ2-1|TRBV2
CAIEREGTYNEQFF
TGTGCCATAGAGCGGGAAGGAACCTACAATGAGCAGTTCTTC
>few|NA|19|TRBJ2-1|TRBV6-1
CASSEALLIRGRSTGEQFF
TGTGCCAGCAGTGAAGCGCTTCTTATACGGGGGAGAAGTACGGGTGAGCAGTTCTTC
>NA|TRBD2|17|TRBJ2-1|TRBV3-1/TRBV3-2
CASSPGTSGSQSNEQFF
TGTGCCAGCAGCCCCGGGACTAGCGGGAGCCAGTCCAATGAGCAGTTCTTC
>NA|TRBD2|17|TRBJ2-2|TRBV11-2
CASSLVLGLGGTGELFF
TGTGCCAGCAGCTTAGTACTTGGACTAGGAGGAACCGGGGAGCTGTTTTTT
>NA|NA|15|TRBJ1-6|TRBV5-6
CASSLWRGRGSPLHF
TGTGCCAGCAGCTTGTGGCGCGGCCGAGGTTCACCCCTCCACTTT
>NA|NA|13|TRBJ1-2|TRBV28
CASSKGQNYGYTF
TGTGCCAGCAGTAAGGGACAAAACTATGGCTACACCTTC
>NA|NA|15|TRBJ1-5|TRBV5-5
CASSLGGRGNQPQHF
TGTGCCAGCAGCTTGGGTGGGAGAGGCAATCAGCCCCAGCATTTT
>NA|NA|12|TRBJ2-7|TRBV4-1
CASSGSSYEQYF
TGCGCCAGCTCAGGGTCCTCCTACGAGCAGTACTTC
>NA|NA|14|TRBJ2-1|TRBV9
CASSVVEAYNEQFF
TGTGCCAGCAGCGTAGTTGAGGCATACAATGAGCAGTTCTTC
>NA|TRBD1|17|TRBJ2-2|TRBV11-3
CASSLALGTGRVGELFF
TGTGCCAGCAGCTTAGCCCTAGGGACAGGGAGGGTCGGGGAGCTGTTTTTT
>NA|TRBD2|17|TRBJ2-3|TRBV5-1
CASSRTSGSVSTDTQYF
TGCGCCAGCTCCAGGACTAGCGGGAGTGTTAGCACAGATACGCAGTATTTT
>once|NA|18|TRBJ2-7|TRBV5-4
CASSSMAARGSAAYEQYF
TGTGCCAGCAGTTCGATGGCGGCGAGGGGGAGTGCCGCCTACGAGCAGTACTTC
>NA|TRBD1|13|TRBJ1-2|TRBV6-5
CASRDRAPYGYTF
TGTGCCAGCAGAGACAGGGCACCCTATGGCTACACCTTC
>NA|NA|12|TRBJ2-5|TRBV9
CASSDRRETQYF
TGTGCCAGCAGCGACCGCAGGGAGACCCAGTACTTC
>few|TRBD2|15|TRBJ2-7|TRBV7-2
CASSRRTGGGYEQYF
TGTGCCAGCAGCCGTCGGACGGGAGGAGGCTACGAGCAGTACTTC
>NA|NA|15|TRBJ1-3|TRBV2
CASKVTDNSGNTMYF
TGTGCCAGCAAGGTGACAGACAACTCTGGAAACACCATGTATTTT
>NA|NA|14|TRBJ2-2|TRBV11-3
CASRVPSGTGELFF
TGTGCCAGCAGGGTCCCCTCGGGCACCGGGGAGCTGTTTTTT
>NA|NA|13|TRBJ2-2|TRBV9
CASSVRAGGELFF
TGTGCCAGCAGCGTACGGGCGGGCGGGGAGCTGTTTTTT
>NA|TRBD2|17|TRBJ2-2|TRBV28
CASRPASGNPRTGELFF
TGTGCCAGCAGACCCGCTAGCGGGAATCCCAGGACCGGGGAGCTGTTTTTT
>NA|NA|15|TRBJ1-3|TRBV18
CASSPSRDSGNTIYF
TGTGCCAGCTCACCCTCACGGGACTCTGGAAACACCATATATTTT
>few|TRBD1|15|TRBJ1-5|TRBV2
CASTRDSLSNQPQHF
TGTGCCAGCACCAGGGACAGTCTTAGCAATCAGCCCCAGCATTTT
>NA|TRBD2|15|TRBJ2-7|TRBV6-5
CASRTLAGGSYEQYF
TGTGCCAGCAGGACCCTAGCGGGAGGCTCCTACGAGCAGTACTTC
>once|NA|13|TRBJ1-6|TRBV3-1/TRBV3-2
CASSHQGSSPLHF
TGTGCCAGCAGCCACCAGGGGTCTTCACCCCTCCACTTT